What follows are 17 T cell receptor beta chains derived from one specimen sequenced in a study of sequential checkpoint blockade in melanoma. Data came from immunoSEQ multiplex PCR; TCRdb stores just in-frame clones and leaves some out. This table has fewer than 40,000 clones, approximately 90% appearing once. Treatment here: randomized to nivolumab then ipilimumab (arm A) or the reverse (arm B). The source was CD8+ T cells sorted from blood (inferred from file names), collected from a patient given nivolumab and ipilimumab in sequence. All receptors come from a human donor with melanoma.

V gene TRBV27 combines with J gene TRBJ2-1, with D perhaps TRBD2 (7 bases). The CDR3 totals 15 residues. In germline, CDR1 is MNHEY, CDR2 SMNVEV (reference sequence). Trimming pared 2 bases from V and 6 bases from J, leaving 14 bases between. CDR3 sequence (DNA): TGTGCCAGCAGTTTAGGCAGGGGCGGGGGCAATGAGCAGTTCTTC. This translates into CASSLGRGGGNEQFF.

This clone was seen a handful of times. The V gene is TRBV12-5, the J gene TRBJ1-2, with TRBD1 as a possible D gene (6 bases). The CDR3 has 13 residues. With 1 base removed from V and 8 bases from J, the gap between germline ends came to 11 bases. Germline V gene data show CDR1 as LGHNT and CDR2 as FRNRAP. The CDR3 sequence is CASGLDRVSGYTF. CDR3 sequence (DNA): TGTGCTAGTGGTTTGGACAGGGTATCCGGCTACACCTTC.

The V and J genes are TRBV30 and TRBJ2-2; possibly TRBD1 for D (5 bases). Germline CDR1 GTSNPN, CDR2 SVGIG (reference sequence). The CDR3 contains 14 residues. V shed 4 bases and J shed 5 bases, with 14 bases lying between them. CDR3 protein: CAWIGQGSTGELFF. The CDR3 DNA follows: TGTGCCTGGATAGGGCAGGGATCTACCGGGGAGCTGTTTTTT.

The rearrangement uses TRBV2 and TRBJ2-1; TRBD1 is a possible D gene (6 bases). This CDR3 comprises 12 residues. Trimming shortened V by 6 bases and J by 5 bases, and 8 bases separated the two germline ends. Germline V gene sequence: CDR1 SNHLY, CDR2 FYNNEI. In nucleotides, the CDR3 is TGTGCCAGCAGCAGACAGGACAATGAGCAGTTCTTC. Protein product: CASSRQDNEQFF.

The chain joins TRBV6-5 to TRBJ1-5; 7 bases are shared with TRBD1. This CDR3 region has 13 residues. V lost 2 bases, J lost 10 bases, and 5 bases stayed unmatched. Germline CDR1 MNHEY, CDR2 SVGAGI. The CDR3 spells CASSYGQGGPQHF. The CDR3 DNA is TGTGCCAGCAGTTACGGCCAGGGGGGACCCCAGCATTTT.

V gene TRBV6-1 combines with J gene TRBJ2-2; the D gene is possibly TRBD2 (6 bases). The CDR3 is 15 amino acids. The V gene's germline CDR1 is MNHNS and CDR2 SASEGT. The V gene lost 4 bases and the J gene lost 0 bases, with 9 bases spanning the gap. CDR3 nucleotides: TGTGCCAGCAGTGTGGGGGGACCGAACACCGGGGAGCTGTTTTTT. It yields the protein CASSVGGPNTGELFF.

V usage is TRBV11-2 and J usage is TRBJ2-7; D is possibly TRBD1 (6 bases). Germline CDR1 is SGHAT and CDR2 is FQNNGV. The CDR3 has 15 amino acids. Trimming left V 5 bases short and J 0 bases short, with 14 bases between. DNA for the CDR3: TGTGCCAGCAGCAACGGACAGCGAAGCTCCTACGAGCAGTACTTC. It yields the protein CASSNGQRSSYEQYF.

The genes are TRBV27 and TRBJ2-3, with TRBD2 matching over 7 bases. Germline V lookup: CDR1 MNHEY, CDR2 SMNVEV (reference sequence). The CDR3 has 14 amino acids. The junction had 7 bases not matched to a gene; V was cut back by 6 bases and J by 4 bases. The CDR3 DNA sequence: TGTGCCAGCAGGGGGGGGGTGTCTCCAGATACGCAGTATTTT. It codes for CASRGGVSPDTQYF.

The DNA of the CDR3 is TGTGCCAGCAGTTTATCCGGACTAGAGCAGTACTTC. Amino acid sequence: CASSLSGLEQYF. This chain links TRBV27 with TRBJ2-7; possible D gene TRBD2, 6 bases. V dropped 0 bases and J dropped 7 bases, with 7 bases sitting between them. This CDR3 has 12 amino acids. Looked up from germline, CDR1 is MNHEY and CDR2 is SMNVEV (reference sequence).

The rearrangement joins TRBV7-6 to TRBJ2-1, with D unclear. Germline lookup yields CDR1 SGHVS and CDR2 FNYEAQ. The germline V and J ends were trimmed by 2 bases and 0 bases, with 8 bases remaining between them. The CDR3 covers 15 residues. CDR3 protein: CASSLYSSSYNEQFF. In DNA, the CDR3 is TGTGCCAGCAGCTTATACAGTAGCTCCTACAATGAGCAGTTCTTC.

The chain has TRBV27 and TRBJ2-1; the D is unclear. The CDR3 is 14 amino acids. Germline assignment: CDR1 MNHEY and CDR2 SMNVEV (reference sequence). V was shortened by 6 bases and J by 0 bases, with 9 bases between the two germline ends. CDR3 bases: TGTGCCAGCAGGGAGAGGATCTCCTACAATGAGCAGTTCTTC. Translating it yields CASRERISYNEQFF.

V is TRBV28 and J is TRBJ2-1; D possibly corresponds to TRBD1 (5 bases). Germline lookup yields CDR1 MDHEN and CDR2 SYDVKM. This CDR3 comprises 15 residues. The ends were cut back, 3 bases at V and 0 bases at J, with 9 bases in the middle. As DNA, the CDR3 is TGTGCCAGCAGTTTCGACAGTTACTCCTACAATGAGCAGTTCTTC. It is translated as CASSFDSYSYNEQFF.

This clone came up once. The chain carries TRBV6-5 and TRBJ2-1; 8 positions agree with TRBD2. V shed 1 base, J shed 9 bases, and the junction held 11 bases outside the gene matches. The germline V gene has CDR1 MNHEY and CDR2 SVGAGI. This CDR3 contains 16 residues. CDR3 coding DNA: TGTGCCAGCAGTTACTGGGACGGGAGGGCCACCGGTGAGCAGTTCTTC. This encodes CASSYWDGRATGEQFF.

CDR3 DNA: TGTGCCAGCAGCCCCGGGGATACCTACGAGCAGTACTTC. It specifies CASSPGDTYEQYF. The chain is built from TRBV27 and TRBJ2-7; TRBD2 might be the D (5 bases). V lost 6 bases to trimming and J lost 2 bases, with 11 bases between them. This CDR3 comprises 13 residues. Germline V gives CDR1 MNHEY, CDR2 SMNVEV (reference sequence).

The CDR3 spells CASSPREALDEQFF. The CDR3 coding sequence is TGCGCCAGCAGCCCCCGAGAGGCTTTGGATGAGCAGTTCTTC. The chain has TRBV4-1 and TRBJ2-1, with unresolved D. Germline lookup yields CDR1 MGHRA and CDR2 YSYEKL. Trimming pared 4 bases from V and 8 bases from J, leaving 15 bases between. CDR3 length: 14 residues.

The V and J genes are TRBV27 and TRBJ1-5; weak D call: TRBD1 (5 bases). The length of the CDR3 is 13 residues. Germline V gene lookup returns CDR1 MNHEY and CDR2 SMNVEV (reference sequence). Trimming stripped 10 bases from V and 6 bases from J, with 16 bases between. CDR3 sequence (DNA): TGTGCCACCGCGCGGGGGGATGGTCAGCCCCAGCATTTT. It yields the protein CATARGDGQPQHF.

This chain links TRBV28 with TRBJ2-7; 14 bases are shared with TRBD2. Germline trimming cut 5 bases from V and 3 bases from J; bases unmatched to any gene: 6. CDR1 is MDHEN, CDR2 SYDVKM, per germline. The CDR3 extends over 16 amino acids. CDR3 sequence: CASSPRLAGGIYEQYF. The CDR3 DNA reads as TGTGCCAGCAGTCCCAGACTAGCGGGAGGGATCTACGAGCAGTACTTC.